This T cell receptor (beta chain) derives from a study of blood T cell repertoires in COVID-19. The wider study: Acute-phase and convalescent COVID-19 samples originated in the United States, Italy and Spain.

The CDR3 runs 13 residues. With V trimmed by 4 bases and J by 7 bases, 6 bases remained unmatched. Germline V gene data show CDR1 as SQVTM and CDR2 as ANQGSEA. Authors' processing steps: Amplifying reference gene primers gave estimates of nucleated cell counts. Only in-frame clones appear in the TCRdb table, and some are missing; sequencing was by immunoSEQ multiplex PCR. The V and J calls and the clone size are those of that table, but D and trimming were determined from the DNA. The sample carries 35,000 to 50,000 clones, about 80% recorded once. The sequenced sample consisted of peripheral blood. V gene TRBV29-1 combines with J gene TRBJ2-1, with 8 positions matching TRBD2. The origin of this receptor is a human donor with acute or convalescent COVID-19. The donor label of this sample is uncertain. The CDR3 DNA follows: TGCAGCGTTGGGTCTAGCGGGTTTAATGAGCAGTTCTTC. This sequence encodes CSVGSSGFNEQFF.